These T cell receptor beta chains were read from a single sample in a study of T cells of healthy individuals. Each CDR3 protein gets one entry after TCRdb re-called the 5' RACE reads with MiXCR. The repertoire holds 100,000 or so distinct CDR3 sequences, with around 17% as singletons. Receptor source: a human donor in good health. Both conserved end residues are part of each CDR3.

TRBJ2-7 | 16 | TRBV3-1 | CASSHSQGVESYEQYF
TRBJ1-1 | 14 | TRBV5-1 | CASSLEGSNTEAFF
TRBJ1-2 | 12 | TRBV20-1 | CSAIRDPRGYTF
TRBJ1-1 | 15 | TRBV20-1 | CSARDPGTSPRVAFF
TRBJ1-1 | 14 | TRBV11-2 | CASTVQGLNTEAFF
TRBJ2-2 | 14 | TRBV20-1 | CSASPQGITGELFF
TRBJ2-2 | 16 | TRBV10-1 | CASSVLAGMNTGELFF
TRBJ2-1 | 15 | TRBV7-2 | CASSLVAGTYNEQFF
TRBJ2-2 | 14 | TRBV7-9 | CASSLGQDTGELFF
TRBJ1-5 | 15 | TRBV24-1 | CATSDRQDHNQPQHF
TRBJ2-7 | 11 | TRBV10-3 | CAISELSEQYF
TRBJ2-7 | 13 | TRBV20-1 | CSAQDRGSYEQYF
TRBJ2-1 | 12 | TRBV2 | CASREGADEQFF
TRBJ2-2 | 14 | TRBV2 | CASSEMGHTGELFF
TRBJ1-2 | 13 | TRBV9 | CASSGAYYYGYTF
TRBJ2-7 | 11 | TRBV7-9 | CARGQGAEQYF
TRBJ1-5 | 16 | TRBV27 | CASSLEGWMRNQPQHF
TRBJ2-1 | 14 | TRBV6-2/TRBV6-3 | CASRPGLAGNEQFF
TRBJ2-7 | 14 | TRBV5-1 | CASSFRDTGYEQYF
TRBJ1-1 | 15 | TRBV7-2 | CASSLDPSVNTEAFF
TRBJ2-5 | 17 | TRBV20-1 | CSASAAMGIAGQETQYF
TRBJ1-1 | 14 | TRBV27 | CASSPSGSQLAAFF
TRBJ2-7 | 13 | TRBV6-6 | CASSYFSGNEQYF
TRBJ2-1 | 15 | TRBV12-3/TRBV12-4 | CASSLTSGGAGEQFF
TRBJ2-2 | 16 | TRBV7-9 | CASSGPGQLVAGELFF
TRBJ2-2 | 18 | TRBV28 | CASSSPQGQGTNTGELFF
TRBJ2-3 | 16 | TRBV14 | CASSQGLARFRDTQYF
TRBJ2-3 | 17 | TRBV4-1 | CASSQTRSGMGTDTQYF
TRBJ2-1 | 13 | TRBV5-5 | CASSWDTYNEQFF
TRBJ2-5 | 14 | TRBV6-6 | CASNGRRGQETQYF
TRBJ2-2 | 13 | TRBV2 | CARGPTNTGELFF
TRBJ1-3 | 16 | TRBV7-9 | CASSLVLGSGGNTIYF
TRBJ1-2 | 15 | TRBV7-9 | CASSWDGALGYGYTF
TRBJ2-1 | 16 | TRBV20-1 | CSARDPGQSSYNEQFF
TRBJ2-7 | 15 | TRBV7-6 | CASSPMGLSSYEQYF
TRBJ1-1 | 13 | TRBV30 | CAWGNRVNTEAFF
TRBJ2-1 | 17 | TRBV4-1 | CASSLASGGATYNEQFF
TRBJ2-5 | 16 | TRBV3-1 | CASSQALAGGSETQYF
TRBJ2-2 | 16 | TRBV7-2 | CASSLALRADTGELFF
TRBJ2-1 | 15 | TRBV7-9 | CASSRPDKGYNEQFF
TRBJ2-7 | 14 | TRBV4-3 | CASSQDTAYYEQYF
TRBJ1-1 | 15 | TRBV28 | CASSPLGGGSTEAFF
TRBJ2-1 | 15 | TRBV20-1 | CSADKGTSTAGEQFF
TRBJ1-2 | 11 | TRBV12-3/TRBV12-4 | CASGVNYGYTF
TRBJ2-1 | 15 | TRBV29-1 | CSVGTSAGVYNEQFF
TRBJ2-3 | 12 | TRBV20-1 | CSGSGDTDTQYF
TRBJ1-5 | 16 | TRBV9 | CASSVNTGKPGQPQHF
TRBJ2-3 | 17 | TRBV4-1 | CASSQVSPRGGTDTQYF